This T cell receptor (beta chain) was obtained from a study of T cell repertoires in aging, cancer and after chemotherapy. Study-level results: Hematological cancer patients had lymphoid organ infiltration that may impair thymic emigration or T cell expansion. Untreated cancer patients had significantly lower blood TCR diversity than age-matched healthy donors. Loss of evenness, beyond lost richness, contributed to age-related TCR diversity decline in cancer patients.

Rearranged V-D-J TRB sequences were amplified with a mixed TRB-A/B primer pool. TCRdb redid the calling of the multiplex PCR reads with MiXCR, one entry per CDR3 protein. The profile covers thousands of distinct CDR3 sequences, with approximately 22% appearing a single time and more than 8% taken by the ten largest. Peripheral blood genomic DNA, not sorted cells or RNA, was the template. CDR3 length: 13 amino acids. The V gene's germline CDR1 is MNHNS and CDR2 SASEGT. V was shortened by 11 bases and J by 8 bases, with 21 bases between the two germline ends. On this clonotype: Its antigen is still unknown.

The chain carries TRBV6-1 and TRBJ1-2; D call uncertain. The material sequenced was blood. The receptor's source is a human donor with a blood cancer. Here the CDR3 reads CAAYPVGLGGYTF. The CDR3 nucleotides are TGTGCCGCCTACCCTGTAGGTTTGGGGGGCTACACCTTC.